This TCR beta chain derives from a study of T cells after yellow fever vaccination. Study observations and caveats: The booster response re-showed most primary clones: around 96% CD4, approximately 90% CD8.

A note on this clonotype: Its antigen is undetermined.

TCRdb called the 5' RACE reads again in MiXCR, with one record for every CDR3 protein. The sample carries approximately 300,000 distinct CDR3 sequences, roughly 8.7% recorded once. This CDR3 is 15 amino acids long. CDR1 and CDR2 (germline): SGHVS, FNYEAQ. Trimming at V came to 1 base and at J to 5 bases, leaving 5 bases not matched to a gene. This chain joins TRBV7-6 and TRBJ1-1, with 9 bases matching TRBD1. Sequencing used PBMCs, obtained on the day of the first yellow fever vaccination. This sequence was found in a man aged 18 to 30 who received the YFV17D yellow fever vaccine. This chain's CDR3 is CASSLVGTGRTEAFF. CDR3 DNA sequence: TGTGCCAGCAGCTTAGTCGGGACAGGGCGTACTGAAGCTTTCTTT.